One sample yielded the 15 T cell receptor beta chains listed below, sequenced in a study of T cells in Graves' hyperthyroidism and ophthalmopathy. The source material, RNA transcripts, was used to amplify TCR beta CDR3 regions. A first-round RT-PCR of the TCR CDR3 used the HTBI primer set. TCRdb reanalysed the multiplex PCR reads using MiXCR and keeps one entry per CDR3 protein. The table lists around 570,000 distinct CDR3 sequences, just under 20% of them singletons. Specimen: blood. These receptors all stem from a man aged 40-49 years with Graves' ophthalmopathy.

The table lists this clonotype with many counts. The rearrangement uses TRBV2 and TRBJ2-3; the D gene is possibly TRBD2 (6 bases). The V gene lost 5 bases and the J gene lost 7 bases, with 10 bases spanning the gap. From germline, CDR1 is SNHLY and CDR2 FYNNEI. This CDR3 has 12 residues. The CDR3 sequence is CASSRLDHTQYF. In DNA, the CDR3 is TGTGCCAGCAGTCGACTAGACCATACGCAGTATTTT.

DNA for the CDR3: TGTGCCAGCAGCTCTGCCCGGGACACTTCCTACGAGCAGTACTTC. Its translation: CASSSARDTSYEQYF. The genes are TRBV7-9 and TRBJ2-7; TRBD1 might be the D (6 bases). Per the germline V gene, CDR1 is SEHNR and CDR2 is FQNEAQ (reference sequence). The CDR3 loop spans 15 amino acids. V was cut by 4 bases and J by 1 base, with 14 bases left in between. Together with reference TRBV7-9 and TRBJ2-7, the CDR3 gives the full variable domain: DTGVSQNPRHKITKRGQNVTFRCDPISEHNRLYWYRQTLGQGPEFLTYFQNEAQLEKSRLLSDRFSAERPKGSFSTLEIQRTEQGDSAMYLCASSSARDTSYEQYFGPGTRLTVT.

This clonotype was seen ten or more times. The chain uses TRBV2 and TRBJ2-7, with D possibly TRBD1 on 6 matching bases. Germline V gives CDR1 SNHLY, CDR2 FYNNEI. The CDR3 length is 14 residues. V was cut by 3 bases and J by 3 bases, with 12 bases left in between. The CDR3 DNA sequence: TGTGCCAGCAGTGAGAACAGGGCGAACTACGAGCAGTACTTC. Protein product: CASSENRANYEQYF.

The rearrangement links TRBV5-1 to TRBJ2-7, with D hard to call. The V end lost 0 bases, the J end lost 2 bases, and 12 bases lay between the germline ends. CDR3 size: 15 residues. The V gene's germline CDR1 is SGHRS and CDR2 YFSETQ. CDR3 sequence (DNA): TGCGCCAGCAGCTTGGGTACAGCACCCCCCTACGAGCAGTACTTC. Translation gives CASSLGTAPPYEQYF.

This clonotype appeared many times. The rearrangement joins TRBV6-1 to TRBJ2-5; perhaps TRBD1 as D (5 bases). Trimming left V 6 bases short and J 3 bases short, with 5 bases between. The CDR3 has 11 amino acids. Germline V gene lookup returns CDR1 MNHNS and CDR2 SASEGT. The CDR3 spells CASRTEETQYF. The CDR3 DNA sequence: TGTGCCAGCAGGACAGAAGAGACCCAGTACTTC.

This clonotype was detected a few times. The CDR3 reads CASSYSRGGGSSGNTIYF. For the CDR3, the DNA is TGTGCCAGCAGTTACTCGAGAGGCGGGGGATCGTCTGGAAACACCATATATTTT. V usage is TRBV6-5 and J usage is TRBJ1-3; perhaps TRBD1 as D (5 bases). The CDR3 spans 18 residues. Germline V CDR1 and CDR2: MNHEY, SVGAGI. Between the trimmed V and J ends, which lost 0 bases and 1 base, there was a span of 16 bases.

This clonotype has just a few counts. The J gene is TRBJ2-1, the V gene TRBV7-8; no firm D call. The germline V gene has CDR1 SGHVS and CDR2 FQNEAQ. The V end was cut by 1 base, the J end by 5 bases, with 12 bases between. This CDR3 region has 15 residues. The CDR3 is CASSLGARKDNEQFF. CDR3 nucleotides: TGTGCCAGCAGCTTAGGGGCACGGAAGGACAATGAGCAGTTCTTC. Complete variable domain (other parts from reference TRBV7-8 and TRBJ2-1): GAGVSQSPRYKVAKRGQDVALRCDPISGHVSLFWYQQALGQGPEFLTYFQNEAQLDKSGLPSDRFFAERPEGSVSTLKIQRTQQEDSAVYLCASSLGARKDNEQFFGPGTRLTVL.

DNA of the CDR3: TGCGCCAGCAGCCTGGGGGCAGGGGGAAGACAGCCCCAGCATTTT. Amino acid sequence: CASSLGAGGRQPQHF. The gene calls are TRBV4-1 and TRBJ1-5; 7 bases are a match to TRBD1. V lost 4 bases to trimming and J lost 7 bases; unmatched junction nucleotides: 10. The germline V gene has CDR1 MGHRA and CDR2 YSYEKL. The CDR3 consists of 15 residues.

This clonotype turned up a few times. The rearrangement uses TRBV4-2 and TRBJ2-5; the match to TRBD2 covers 7 bases. There are 15 residues in the CDR3. V lost 4 bases to trimming and J lost 4 bases; unmatched junction nucleotides: 9. Germline V gene data show CDR1 as LGHNA and CDR2 as YNFKEQ. The CDR3 region is CASSPGRPGGETQYF. CDR3 in DNA: TGTGCCAGCAGCCCCGGACGACCGGGAGGAGAGACCCAGTACTTC.

The rearrangement uses TRBV6-2 or TRBV6-3 and TRBJ1-1; perhaps TRBD1 as D (5 bases). The germline V gene has CDR1 MNHEY and CDR2 SVGEGT. Deletions cut 2 bases from V and 0 bases from J, with 13 bases between. The CDR3 contains 16 residues. The CDR3 bases are TGTGCCAGCAGTTACGACAGTCCTCCCATGAACACTGAAGCTTTCTTT. It codes for CASSYDSPPMNTEAFF.

The V call is TRBV28, the J call TRBJ1-1; D remains ambiguous. The CDR3 length is 15 residues. Germline lookup yields CDR1 MDHEN and CDR2 SYDVKM. V was cut by 7 bases and J by 1 base, with 16 bases left in between. The CDR3 DNA reads TGTGCCAGCACCACTGAAGGACGGAGGAACACTGAAGCTTTCTTT. Encoded protein: CASTTEGRRNTEAFF.

This clonotype was counted ten times or more. The chain has TRBV10-3 and TRBJ2-7, with TRBD2 matching 10 bases. Germline-derived CDR1 and CDR2 are ENHRY and SYGVKD. This CDR3 has 15 amino acids. The junction had 2 bases not matched to a gene; V was cut back by 0 bases and J by 3 bases. This CDR3 reads CAISESASGSYEQYF. The CDR3 nucleotides are TGTGCCATCAGTGAGTCGGCTAGCGGGAGCTACGAGCAGTACTTC.

The rearrangement links TRBV3-1 to TRBJ2-1, with 7 bases identical to TRBD1. Per germline, CDR1 LGHDT and CDR2 YNNKEL (reference sequence). This CDR3 region has 18 residues. The V and J ends lost 1 base and 6 bases, in that order; junction bases with no gene match: 15. The CDR3 nucleotides are TGTGCCAGCAGCCAAGTAGGGGCAGGAAGGGGGCGCCTCAATGAGCAGTTCTTC. It is translated as CASSQVGAGRGRLNEQFF.

There are a few counts of this clonotype. The genes are TRBV6-1 and TRBJ1-1, with unresolved D. Looked up from germline, CDR1 is MNHNS and CDR2 is SASEGT. Trimming removed 2 bases from V and 0 bases from J, with 10 bases in between. There are 15 residues in the CDR3. The CDR3 bases are TGTGCCAGCAGTGAACGGGTTCCCATGAACACTGAAGCTTTCTTT. It yields the protein CASSERVPMNTEAFF.

This clonotype showed up many times. This rearrangement joins TRBV28 to TRBJ2-3; 13 nucleotides match TRBD2. This CDR3 region has 17 residues. Per germline, CDR1 MDHEN and CDR2 SYDVKM. V lost 3 bases to trimming and J lost 2 bases; unmatched junction nucleotides: 5. The CDR3 DNA reads TGTGCCAGCAGTTTGCTGGGACTAGCGGGACCCACAGATACGCAGTATTTT. This encodes CASSLLGLAGPTDTQYF.